These 14 T cell receptor beta chains were sequenced from one sample in a study of T cell repertoires in cytomegalovirus infection. TCRdb recomputed calls from the reads with MiXCR, one row per CDR3 protein. The data hold approximately 490,000 distinct CDR3 sequences, with roughly 12% observed a single time. The specimen was PBMCs. The source of these receptors is a human donor in good health (CMV status not recorded). Some clones in this sample may be carry-over from other donors' samples.

This clonotype was observed a few times. This rearrangement joins TRBV5-1 to TRBJ1-1; 7 positions agree with TRBD1. The CDR3 has 12 amino acids. Looked up from germline, CDR1 is SGHRS and CDR2 is YFSETQ. V shed 4 bases, J shed 11 bases, and the junction held 8 bases outside the gene matches. The CDR3 nucleotides are TGCGCCAGCAGCGTTGACAGGGATCGGGCTTTCTTT. Translated, it gives CASSVDRDRAFF.

This clonotype has at least ten counts. The V and J genes are TRBV7-8 and TRBJ2-2; 8 positions agree with TRBD2. CDR1 is SGHVS, CDR2 FQNEAQ, per germline. CDR3 length: 17 amino acids. V lost 3 bases and J lost 3; bases outside the gene matches: 9. The CDR3 sequence is CASSFIPGGPDTGELFF. The CDR3 DNA reads TGTGCCAGCAGCTTTATTCCGGGGGGGCCGGACACCGGGGAGCTGTTTTTT.

In its sample, this clonotype was seen many times. The chain links TRBV6-1 to TRBJ1-1; D gene unclear. V was trimmed by 6 bases and J by 8 bases, leaving 13 bases between them. Per germline, CDR1 MNHNS and CDR2 SASEGT. There are 12 residues in the CDR3. The CDR3 sequence: CASSRRGEEAFF. The DNA for the CDR3 is TGTGCCAGCAGCCGAAGAGGAGAAGAAGCTTTCTTT.

As concerns this clonotype: A clone one base away is much larger, so this may be a read error. Since no conserved phenylalanine or tryptophan closes the CDR3, a read error is the likely cause. V usage is TRBV27 and J usage is TRBJ2-7; TRBD2 matches at 8 bases. The junction had 5 bases not matched to a gene; V was cut back by 4 bases and J by 6 bases. The CDR3 loop spans 13 amino acids. Germline V gene sequence: CDR1 MNHEY, CDR2 SMNVEV (reference sequence). In DNA, the CDR3 is TGTGCCAGCAGTTCGGAGCGGGAGACCGAGCAGTACATC. It specifies CASSSERETEQYI.

Ten or more counts support this clonotype. V and J are TRBV6-4 and TRBJ2-3, with 9 bases fitting TRBD2. Germline V gene lookup returns CDR1 MRHNA and CDR2 SNTAGT. The CDR3 has 15 amino acids. Trimming took 3 bases from V and 2 from J; bases not matched to a gene: 3. CDR3 DNA: TGTGCCAGCAGTGAAGGCGGGGGGGCCACAGATACGCAGTATTTT. Its protein is CASSEGGGATDTQYF.

The CDR3 DNA is TGTGCCAGCAGTTTAAGGGACAGGGTGTCACCCCTCCACTTT. Amino acids: CASSLRDRVSPLHF. The chain recombines TRBV12-3 or TRBV12-4 with TRBJ1-6; 9 bases map to TRBD1. The CDR3 length is 14 residues. Germline trimming cut 2 bases from V and 10 bases from J; bases unmatched to any gene: 3.

The V gene is TRBV6-5, the J gene TRBJ1-6; TRBD1 matches 11 bases. The CDR3 consists of 15 residues. Germline CDR1 MNHEY, CDR2 SVGAGI. Trimming cost V 6 bases and J 9 bases; bases outside gene matches: 7. CDR3 sequence: CASRQDRGPSSPLHF. The DNA for the CDR3 is TGTGCCAGCAGGCAGGACAGGGGGCCATCTTCACCCCTCCACTTT.

This clonotype was recorded many times. V is TRBV10-3 and J is TRBJ2-4, with D hard to call. Germline CDR1 is ENHRY and CDR2 is SYGVKD. The CDR3 has 14 residues. The V gene lost 3 bases and the J gene lost 0 bases, with 6 bases spanning the gap. This chain's CDR3 is CAISDDLAKNIQYF. CDR3 nucleotides: TGTGCCATCAGTGATGACCTAGCCAAAAACATTCAGTACTTC.

This clonotype was recorded at least ten times. The gene calls are TRBV27 and TRBJ2-7, with D possibly matching TRBD2 (5 bases). Germline V CDR1 and CDR2: MNHEY, SMNVEV (reference sequence). The CDR3 is 13 residues long. Trimming stripped 4 bases from V and 3 bases from J, with 10 bases between. The CDR3 protein is CASSSGLVYEQYF. In DNA, the CDR3 is TGTGCCAGCAGTTCCGGACTTGTCTACGAGCAGTACTTC.

The V call is TRBV5-1, the J call TRBJ1-2; possibly TRBD1 for D (5 bases). Germline V gene sequence: CDR1 SGHRS, CDR2 YFSETQ. The V and J ends lost 7 bases and 0 bases respectively, with 7 bases between them. This CDR3 comprises 12 residues. CDR3 in DNA: TGCGCCAGCCGACAGACTAACTATGGCTACACCTTC. It specifies CASRQTNYGYTF.

The chain recombines TRBV12-3 or TRBV12-4 with TRBJ1-1, with 9 bases lining up with TRBD1. This CDR3 spans 14 amino acids. The V gene end was trimmed by 7 bases and the J gene end by 4 bases; junction bases not matched to a gene: 7. The CDR3 region has the DNA TGTGCCAGCAAACTACAGGGGGCAGGCACTGAAGCTTTCTTT. This sequence encodes CASKLQGAGTEAFF.

This clonotype was seen at least ten times. The chain links TRBV5-1 to TRBJ1-4; TRBD1 is a possible D gene (5 bases). Germline V gene lookup returns CDR1 SGHRS and CDR2 YFSETQ. V lost 4 bases and J lost 5, with 18 bases in between. This CDR3 has 16 residues. CDR3: CASSRTGRSMNEKLFF. CDR3 DNA: TGCGCCAGCAGCCGAACGGGACGGAGTATGAATGAAAAACTGTTTTTT.

This chain connects TRBV14 to TRBJ2-1, with unresolved D. The CDR3 is 16 amino acids. V was cut by 0 bases and J by 3 bases, with 12 bases left in between. Germline assignment: CDR1 SGHDN and CDR2 FVKESK. The CDR3 nucleotides are TGTGCCAGCAGCCAAGAACGGTGGCAGTACTACAATGAGCAGTTCTTC. Translated: CASSQERWQYYNEQFF.

The chain combines TRBV19 with TRBJ2-5, with unresolved D. The germline V gene has CDR1 LNHDA and CDR2 SQIVND (reference sequence). V was trimmed by 1 base and J by 9 bases, leaving 12 bases between them. This CDR3 contains 13 residues. The DNA for the CDR3 is TGTGCCAGTAGTATAGTGGAAGGAGTGGCCCAGTACTTC. Amino acid sequence: CASSIVEGVAQYF.